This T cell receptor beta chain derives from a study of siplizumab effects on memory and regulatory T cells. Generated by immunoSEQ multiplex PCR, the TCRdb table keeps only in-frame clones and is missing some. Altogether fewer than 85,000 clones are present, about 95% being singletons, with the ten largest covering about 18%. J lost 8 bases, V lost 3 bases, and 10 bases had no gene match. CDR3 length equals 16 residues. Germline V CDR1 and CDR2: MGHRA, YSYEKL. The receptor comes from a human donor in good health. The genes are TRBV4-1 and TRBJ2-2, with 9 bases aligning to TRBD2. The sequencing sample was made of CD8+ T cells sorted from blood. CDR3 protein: CASSQVGLAGPGELFF. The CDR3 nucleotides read TGCGCCAGCAGCCAGGTGGGGCTAGCGGGACCAGGGGAGCTGTTTTTT.